These T cell receptor beta chains were read from a single sample in a study of CD8 T cells in ankylosing spondylitis. TCRdb itself ran the 5' RACE reads through MiXCR, one entry per CDR3 protein. There are around 250,000 distinct CDR3 sequences in the sample; approximately 11% occur only once, and 6% to 7.5% lies in the top ten. Sequencing input: blood, either unsorted or a sorted T cell fraction (not recorded which). These receptors were collected from a male donor with ankylosing spondylitis or in good health (not recorded which). Both conserved end residues are trimmed from each CDR3. Each record gives: clone size, V gene, CDR3 protein. The size entry is marked missing in some rows and otherwise reads once, few, many or a size class.

size: many; V: TRBV27; CDR3: ASSFQGGQYEQY
size: -; V: TRBV21-1; CDR3: ASSKRVGLTKTNTGELF
size: -; V: TRBV7-2; CDR3: ASSFQTYQSGRETQY
size: many; V: TRBV5-1; CDR3: ASSSNTGRPGELF
size: many; V: TRBV25-1; CDR3: ASSHPGQGANNEQF
size: -; V: TRBV27; CDR3: ASSLRPGTGNTIY
size: -; V: TRBV3-1; CDR3: ASSRIEETQY
size: many; V: TRBV5-1; CDR3: ASSLKAETQY
size: few; V: TRBV7-9; CDR3: ASSLWDRTYEQY
size: -; V: TRBV6-5; CDR3: ASTSDGAAF
size: many; V: TRBV7-8; CDR3: ASRMGGNTGELF
size: -; V: TRBV11-1; CDR3: ASSFRDRVYSGANVLT
size: once; V: TRBV3-1; CDR3: TSTPGAGTEAF
size: few; V: TRBV11-1; CDR3: ASSLLGLGNNEQF
size: few; V: TRBV7-6; CDR3: ASMEGLASGANVLT
size: many; V: TRBV9; CDR3: ASSALAWGKNIQY
size: -; V: TRBV7-9; CDR3: ASSLARPSGSSNEQF
size: many; V: TRBV5-1; CDR3: ASKENTEAF
size: -; V: TRBV3-1; CDR3: ASSQSSGVQETQY
size: few; V: TRBV4-1; CDR3: ASSPLAGTGGTDTQY
size: -; V: TRBV6-6; CDR3: ASSYTSNEQF
size: many; V: TRBV20-1; CDR3: SAIQTNTGELF
size: many; V: TRBV5-6; CDR3: ASTMASARHEQF
size: many; V: TRBV12-3/TRBV12-4; CDR3: ASSGGWAQQETQY
size: many; V: TRBV5-1; CDR3: ASSLGDRGRSPLH
size: -; V: TRBV9; CDR3: ASSPRTKSREQF
size: -; V: TRBV7-3; CDR3: ASSSFRREGLDTQY
size: few; V: TRBV5-1; CDR3: ASSFTSTEAF
size: many; V: TRBV5-1; CDR3: ASSFHAETGYT
size: -; V: TRBV6-1; CDR3: ASSPTTATNEKLF
size: few; V: TRBV12-5; CDR3: ASGGDYYNEQF
size: few; V: TRBV7-3; CDR3: ASSLMGSGGTGELF
size: -; V: TRBV10-3; CDR3: AITDEGTDNNEQF
size: -; V: TRBV27; CDR3: ASSPGLAGDNEQF
size: many; V: TRBV5-1; CDR3: ASKPPNTGELF
size: many; V: TRBV28; CDR3: ASIRAGVRPEQY
size: few; V: TRBV2; CDR3: ASSEFGRNGNEQF
size: few; V: TRBV7-8; CDR3: ASRRGQGRDEKLF
size: few; V: TRBV5-1; CDR3: ASSLRGSAEAF
size: -; V: TRBV7-3; CDR3: ASSPSGLDSDEQF
size: many; V: TRBV10-3; CDR3: AISVGQDTDTQY
size: few; V: TRBV18; CDR3: ASSQTPYYEQY
size: -; V: TRBV28; CDR3: ASSGHDGGGAF
size: many; V: TRBV6-6; CDR3: ASSPRGSNEQF
size: -; V: TRBV28; CDR3: ASREWGSADTQY
size: many; V: TRBV5-1; CDR3: ASNLVAGELF
size: many; V: TRBV20-1; CDR3: SARVARDSFGNTIY
size: many; V: TRBV25-1; CDR3: ASSVGANYGYT
size: many; V: TRBV5-1; CDR3: ASSPSGGAYNEQF
size: many; V: TRBV6-1; CDR3: ASSPGGNYEQY
size: many; V: TRBV12-3/TRBV12-4; CDR3: ASSLRTGGAGELF
size: once; V: TRBV27; CDR3: ASGSGARNTEAF
size: few; V: TRBV19; CDR3: ASSPRTGEYGYT
size: few; V: TRBV7-2; CDR3: ASSLRLANTDTQY
size: many; V: TRBV6-1; CDR3: ASSEARVDTQY